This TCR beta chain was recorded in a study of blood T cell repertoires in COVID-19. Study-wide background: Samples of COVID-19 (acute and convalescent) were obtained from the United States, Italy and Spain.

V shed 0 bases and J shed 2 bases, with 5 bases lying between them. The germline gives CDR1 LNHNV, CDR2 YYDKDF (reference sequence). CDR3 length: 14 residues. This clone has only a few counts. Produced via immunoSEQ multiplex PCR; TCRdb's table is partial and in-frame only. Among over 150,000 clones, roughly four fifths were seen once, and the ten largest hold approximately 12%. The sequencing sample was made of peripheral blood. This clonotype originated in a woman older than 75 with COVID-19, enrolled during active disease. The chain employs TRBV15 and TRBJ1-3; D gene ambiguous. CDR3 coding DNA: TGTGCCACCAGCAGAGACCCAGCTGGAAACACCATATATTTT. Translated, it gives CATSRDPAGNTIYF. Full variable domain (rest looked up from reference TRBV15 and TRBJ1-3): DAMVIQNPRYQVTQFGKPVTLSCSQTLNHNVMYWYQQKSSQAPKLLFHYYDKDFNNEADTPDNFQSRRPNTSFCFLDIRSPGLGDTAMYLCATSRDPAGNTIYFGEGSWLTVV.